This entry lists 21 T cell receptor beta chains sequenced from one sample in a study of cytomegalovirus exposure and HLA in healthy donors. With 60 Vbeta and 13 Jbeta primers, the PCR was carried out. Method: immunoSEQ multiplex PCR; TCRdb's copy keeps in-frame clones and lacks some. The sample lists fewer than 200,000 clones; approximately 82% were seen once. Sample: PBMCs. The receptor set was obtained from a woman between 25 and 40 years old in good health and CMV-seronegative.

V is TRBV5-1 and J is TRBJ1-2; TRBD1 might be the D (6 bases). CDR1 SGHRS and CDR2 YFSETQ come from the germline V gene. This CDR3 has 14 residues. The V gene lost 0 bases and the J gene lost 7 bases, with 13 bases spanning the gap. CDR3 nucleotide sequence: TGCGCCAGCAGCTTGGTGGCAGGGGCAGGTGGCTACACCTTC. The encoded protein is CASSLVAGAGGYTF.

This clone has only one observation. The rearrangement uses TRBV25-1 and TRBJ2-1; 12 bases line up with TRBD2. After removal of 1 base from V and 0 bases from J, the junction contained 4 bases not matched to a gene. CDR1 and CDR2 (germline): MGHDK, SYGVNS. This CDR3 has 18 residues. The CDR3 region is CASSEWGTSGFSYNEQFF. The CDR3 DNA follows: TGTGCCAGCAGTGAATGGGGGACTAGCGGGTTCTCCTACAATGAGCAGTTCTTC.

This clone has just a few counts. The rearrangement links TRBV6-1 to TRBJ2-7; D may be TRBD2 (5 bases). Trimming left V 6 bases short and J 0 bases short, with 9 bases between. Germline V gene sequence: CDR1 MNHNS, CDR2 SASEGT. There are 13 residues in the CDR3. The CDR3, as DNA: TGTGCCAGCAGACGGGATGGCTCCTACGAGCAGTACTTC. Protein sequence: CASRRDGSYEQYF.

This chain connects TRBV7-8 to TRBJ2-7, with TRBD2 matching 7 bases. This CDR3 region has 19 residues. Per the germline V gene, CDR1 is SGHVS and CDR2 is FQNEAQ. V shed 5 bases, J shed 1 base, and the junction held 20 bases outside the gene matches. This CDR3 reads CASSQRQLSAAGVSYEQYF. Here the CDR3 DNA reads TGTGCCAGCAGCCAAAGACAGCTCTCCGCGGCGGGAGTGTCCTACGAGCAGTACTTC. Variable domain in full (rest from reference TRBV7-8 and TRBJ2-7): GAGVSQSPRYKVAKRGQDVALRCDPISGHVSLFWYQQALGQGPEFLTYFQNEAQLDKSGLPSDRFFAERPEGSVSTLKIQRTQQEDSAVYLCASSQRQLSAAGVSYEQYFGPGTRLTVT.

The gene calls are TRBV7-2 and TRBJ2-2; D gene uncertain. CDR1 is SGHTA and CDR2 is FQGNSA in the germline V gene. V lost 1 base and J 3 bases, leaving 3 bases between the germline ends. There are 13 residues in the CDR3. The CDR3, as DNA: TGTGCCAGCAGCTTAGTATACACCGGGGAGCTGTTTTTT. Protein: CASSLVYTGELFF.

The CDR3 coding sequence is TGCAGCGTTGACTTTCTCGGACACCCATTAAATAGCAATCAGCCCCAGCATTTT. It yields the protein CSVDFLGHPLNSNQPQHF. The rearrangement uses TRBV29-1 and TRBJ1-5; TRBD1 might be the D (5 bases). The CDR3 runs to 18 residues. Per the germline V gene, CDR1 is SQVTM and CDR2 is ANQGSEA. The V and J ends lost 3 bases and 0 bases respectively, with 21 bases between them. Variable domain in full (rest from reference TRBV29-1 and TRBJ1-5): SAVISQKPSRDICQRGTSLTIQCQVDSQVTMMFWYRQQPGQSLTLIATANQGSEATYESGFVIDKFPISRPNLTFSTLTVSNMSPEDSSIYLCSVDFLGHPLNSNQPQHFGDGTRLSIL.

The rearrangement joins TRBV6-1 to TRBJ1-2, with D perhaps TRBD1 (5 bases). This CDR3 is 15 amino acids long. Trimming cost V 1 base and J 7 bases, with 16 bases left between them. Germline assignment: CDR1 MNHNS and CDR2 SASEGT. CDR3 bases: TGTGCCAGCAGTGAAGGATCTGGGGGGTCGGGTGGCTACACCTTC. As protein: CASSEGSGGSGGYTF.

This clone was seen just once. This rearrangement joins TRBV10-2 to TRBJ2-3, with 8 nucleotides matching TRBD2. Germline V gene data show CDR1 as WSHSY and CDR2 as SAAADI. The CDR3 covers 13 residues. V gave up 8 bases and J gave up 0 bases; unmatched junction bases: 1. Here the CDR3 reads CASGTRSTDTQYF. The CDR3 nucleotides are TGCGCCAGCGGGACTAGAAGCACAGATACGCAGTATTTT.

This clone has only a few counts. The gene calls are TRBV7-2 and TRBJ2-6, with D uncertain. Trimming stripped 1 base from V and 0 bases from J, with 10 bases between. Germline V CDR1 and CDR2: SGHTA, FQGNSA. There are 17 residues in the CDR3. The CDR3 DNA sequence: TGTGCCAGCAGCTTAGTTACAACCCACTCTGGGGCCAACGTCCTGACTTTC. It codes for CASSLVTTHSGANVLTF.

Notes on this clone: Compared with germline, one end of the junction differs, possibly owing to a read error. J is TRBJ2-6 and V is TRBV15; tentative D call: TRBD1 (5 bases). Germline V gives CDR1 LNHNV, CDR2 YYDKDF (reference sequence). CDR3 length: 14 residues. The CDR3 sequence is CATSRDPGANGLTF. CDR3 coding DNA: TGTGCCACCAGCAGAGATCCTGGGGCCAACGGCCTGACTTTC.

The chain recombines TRBV2 with TRBJ1-5; D may be TRBD1 (6 bases). Per the germline V gene, CDR1 is SNHLY and CDR2 is FYNNEI. CDR3 size: 14 residues. V lost 5 bases, J lost 4 bases, and 12 bases lay in between. CDR3 loop: CASSTGLGNQPQHF. For the CDR3, the DNA is TGTGCCAGCAGTACAGGGTTGGGAAATCAGCCCCAGCATTTT.

This clone is a singleton in its sample. CDR3 loop: CASSLENRGDSPLHF. In DNA, the CDR3 is TGTGCCAGCAGTTTGGAGAACAGGGGAGATTCACCCCTCCACTTT. The chain recombines TRBV27 with TRBJ1-6; 7 nucleotides line up with TRBD1. Germline V CDR1 and CDR2: MNHEY, SMNVEV (reference sequence). The length of the CDR3 is 15 residues. The junction had 7 bases not matched to a gene; V was cut back by 3 bases and J by 8 bases.

The chain recombines TRBV7-9 with TRBJ1-1; the D gene is possibly TRBD1 (6 bases). CDR1 and CDR2 from the germline V gene are SEHNR and FQNEAQ (reference sequence). CDR3 length: 14 residues. V lost 2 bases and J lost 5, with 12 bases in between. Here the CDR3 DNA reads TGTGCCAGCAGCTTAAAACAGGGAGGGACTGAAGCTTTCTTT. It yields the protein CASSLKQGGTEAFF.

DNA of the CDR3: TGCGCCAGCAGCCAAGTCCAGGACAATGAGCAGTTCTTC. Encoded protein: CASSQVQDNEQFF. This chain uses TRBV4-3 with TRBJ2-1; no clear D gene. The V gene lost 1 base and the J gene lost 5 bases, with 6 bases spanning the gap. The germline CDR1 and CDR2 sequences are LGHNA and YSLEER. There are 13 residues in the CDR3.

The V call is TRBV5-1, the J call TRBJ1-2; maybe TRBD1 (6 bases). CDR3 length: 14 amino acids. V lost 5 bases and J 7 bases, leaving 18 bases between the germline ends. Germline assignment: CDR1 SGHRS and CDR2 YFSETQ. CDR3 sequence (DNA): TGCGCCAGCAGGGCCGGGACACCCTCTCGTGGCTACACCTTC. Its translation is CASRAGTPSRGYTF.

The CDR3 here is CAWQLAETQYF. The CDR3 nucleotides read TGTGCCTGGCAGTTAGCGGAGACCCAGTACTTC. V is TRBV30 and J is TRBJ2-5, with D perhaps matching TRBD2 (5 bases). Germline V gene sequence: CDR1 GTSNPN, CDR2 SVGIG (reference sequence). The CDR3 extends over 11 amino acids. Deletions cut 5 bases from V and 5 bases from J, with 9 bases between.

This clone appeared a few times. A junction end diverges from the germline sequence, so it may reflect a read error. The rearrangement joins TRBV2 to TRBJ2-6; 7 positions match TRBD1. CDR1 is SNHLY, CDR2 FYNNEI, per germline. This CDR3 has 12 residues. The CDR3 DNA sequence: TGTGCCAGCAGTATCCGGGACAGTTCCTCGGCTTTC. Encoded protein: CASSIRDSSSAF.

The chain links TRBV4-1 to TRBJ2-5; TRBD2 aligns across 7 bases. The CDR3 loop spans 18 amino acids. Germline loops: CDR1 MGHRA, CDR2 YSYEKL. V lost 2 bases to trimming and J lost 5 bases; unmatched junction nucleotides: 17. The CDR3 reads CASSQPPGTTGGLETQYF. CDR3 DNA sequence: TGCGCCAGCAGCCAACCTCCCGGGACTACGGGAGGTCTGGAGACCCAGTACTTC.

The CDR3, as DNA: TGTGCCAGCAGGCGGGACAGGGGACTAGCGGCTACAGATACGCAGTATTTT. Amino acids: CASRRDRGLAATDTQYF. The V call is TRBV27, the J call TRBJ2-3, with a possible D match to TRBD2 (11 bases). Germline V gene sequence: CDR1 MNHEY, CDR2 SMNVEV (reference sequence). This CDR3 is 17 amino acids long. Trimming shortened V by 6 bases and J by 3 bases, and 22 bases separated the two germline ends.

This clone was found a few times. The chain recombines TRBV18 with TRBJ1-1; TRBD1 is a possible D gene (5 bases). Germline CDR1 reads KGHSH; CDR2 reads LQKENI. The CDR3 covers 15 residues. V dropped 2 bases and J dropped 1 base, with 11 bases sitting between them. The CDR3 nucleotides read TGTGCCAGCTCACCAAGGACAAATACGAACACTGAAGCTTTCTTT. It codes for CASSPRTNTNTEAFF.

The rearrangement links TRBV30 to TRBJ2-5; TRBD2 agrees at 10 bases. The germline V gene encodes CDR1 GTSNPN and CDR2 SVGIG (reference sequence). Trimming took 1 base from V and 5 from J; bases not matched to a gene: 7. The length of the CDR3 is 15 residues. CDR3 nucleotide sequence: TGTGCCTGGAGTGCCCCTAGCGGGGGCGAGGAGACCCAGTACTTC. Translation gives CAWSAPSGGEETQYF. Filled out from reference TRBV30 and TRBJ2-5, the complete variable domain reads SQTIHQWPATLVQPVGSPLSLECTVEGTSNPNLYWYRQAAGRGLQLLFYSVGIGQISSEVPQNLSASRPQDRQFILSSKKLLLSDSGFYLCAWSAPSGGEETQYFGPGTRLLVL.